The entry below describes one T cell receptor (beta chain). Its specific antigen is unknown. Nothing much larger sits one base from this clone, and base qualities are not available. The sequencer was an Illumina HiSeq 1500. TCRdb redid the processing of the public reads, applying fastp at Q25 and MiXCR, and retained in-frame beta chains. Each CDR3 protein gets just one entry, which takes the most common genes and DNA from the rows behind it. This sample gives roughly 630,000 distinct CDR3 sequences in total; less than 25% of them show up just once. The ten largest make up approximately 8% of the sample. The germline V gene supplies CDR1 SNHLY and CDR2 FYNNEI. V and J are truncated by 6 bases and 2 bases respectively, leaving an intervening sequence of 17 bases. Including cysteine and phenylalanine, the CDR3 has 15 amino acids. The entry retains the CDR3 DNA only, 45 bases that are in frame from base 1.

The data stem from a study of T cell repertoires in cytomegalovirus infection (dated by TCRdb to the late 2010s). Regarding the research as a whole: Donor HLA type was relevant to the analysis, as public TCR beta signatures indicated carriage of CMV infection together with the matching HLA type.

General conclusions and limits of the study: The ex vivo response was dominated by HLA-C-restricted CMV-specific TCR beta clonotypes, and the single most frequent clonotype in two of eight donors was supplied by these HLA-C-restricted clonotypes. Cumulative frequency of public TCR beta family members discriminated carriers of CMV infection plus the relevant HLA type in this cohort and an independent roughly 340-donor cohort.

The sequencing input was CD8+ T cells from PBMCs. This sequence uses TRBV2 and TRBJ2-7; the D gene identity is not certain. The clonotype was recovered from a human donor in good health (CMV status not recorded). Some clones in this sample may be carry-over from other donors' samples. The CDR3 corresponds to CASRYQPVWTYEQYF. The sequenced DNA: TGTGCCAGCAGGTATCAGCCAGTGTGGACCTACGAGCAGTACTTC.